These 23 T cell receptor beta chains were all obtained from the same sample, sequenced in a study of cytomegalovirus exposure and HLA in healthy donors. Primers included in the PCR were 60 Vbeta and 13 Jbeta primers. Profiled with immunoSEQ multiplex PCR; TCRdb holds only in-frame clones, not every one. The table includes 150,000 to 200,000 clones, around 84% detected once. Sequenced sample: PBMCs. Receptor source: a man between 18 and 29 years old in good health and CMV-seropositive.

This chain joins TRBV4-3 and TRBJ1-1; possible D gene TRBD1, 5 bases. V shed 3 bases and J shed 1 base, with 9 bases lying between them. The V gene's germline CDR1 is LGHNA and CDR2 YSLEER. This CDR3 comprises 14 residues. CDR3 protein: CASSHNQGNTEAFF. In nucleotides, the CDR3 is TGCGCCAGCAGCCACAACCAGGGGAACACTGAAGCTTTCTTT.

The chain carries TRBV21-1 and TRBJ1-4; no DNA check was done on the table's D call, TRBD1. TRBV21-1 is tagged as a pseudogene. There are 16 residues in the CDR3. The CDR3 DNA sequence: TGTGCCAGCAGCAAAGGTCCAGGGGGAACTAATGAAAAACTGTTTTTT. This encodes CASSKGPGGTNEKLFF.

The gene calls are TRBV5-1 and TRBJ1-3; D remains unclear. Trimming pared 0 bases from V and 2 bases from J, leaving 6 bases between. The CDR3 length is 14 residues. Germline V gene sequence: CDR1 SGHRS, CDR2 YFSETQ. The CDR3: CASSLGEAGNTIYF. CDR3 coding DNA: TGCGCCAGCAGCTTGGGGGAGGCTGGAAACACCATATATTTT.

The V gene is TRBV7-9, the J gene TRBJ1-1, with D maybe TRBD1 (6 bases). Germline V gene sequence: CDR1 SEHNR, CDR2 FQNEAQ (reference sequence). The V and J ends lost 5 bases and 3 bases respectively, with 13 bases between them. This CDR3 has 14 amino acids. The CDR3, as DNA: TGTGCCAGCAGCCTCCGGGACACTTACACTGAAGCTTTCTTT. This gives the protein CASSLRDTYTEAFF.

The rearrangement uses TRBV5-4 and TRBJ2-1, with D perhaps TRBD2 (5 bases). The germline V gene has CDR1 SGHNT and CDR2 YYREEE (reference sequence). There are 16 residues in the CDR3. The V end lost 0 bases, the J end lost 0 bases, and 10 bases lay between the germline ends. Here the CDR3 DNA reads TGTGCCAGCAGCTTGGGAGGGCAGAGCTCCTACAATGAGCAGTTCTTC. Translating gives CASSLGGQSSYNEQFF.

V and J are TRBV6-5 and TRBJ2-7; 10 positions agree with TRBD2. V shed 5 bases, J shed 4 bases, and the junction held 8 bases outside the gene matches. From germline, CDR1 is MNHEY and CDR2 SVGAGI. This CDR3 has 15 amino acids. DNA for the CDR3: TGTGCCAGCAGTGGCAGCGGGGGGGCTCCGTACGAGCAGTACTTC. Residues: CASSGSGGAPYEQYF.

For the CDR3, the DNA is TGTGCCAGCAGCAGCGCCAGGGACTCCTACGAGCAGTACTTC. This gives the protein CASSSARDSYEQYF. The chain joins TRBV5-6 to TRBJ2-7; D might be TRBD1 (5 bases). This CDR3 comprises 14 residues. CDR1 SGHDT and CDR2 YYEEEE come from the germline V gene. The V and J ends lost 4 bases and 0 bases respectively, with 11 bases between them.

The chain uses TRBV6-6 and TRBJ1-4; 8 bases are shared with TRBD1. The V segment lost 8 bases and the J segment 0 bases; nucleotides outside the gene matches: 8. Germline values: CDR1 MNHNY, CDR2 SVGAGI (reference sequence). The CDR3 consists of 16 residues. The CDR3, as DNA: TGTGCCAGCCATTGGACAGGGCTGGCAACTAATGAAAAACTGTTTTTT. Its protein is CASHWTGLATNEKLFF.

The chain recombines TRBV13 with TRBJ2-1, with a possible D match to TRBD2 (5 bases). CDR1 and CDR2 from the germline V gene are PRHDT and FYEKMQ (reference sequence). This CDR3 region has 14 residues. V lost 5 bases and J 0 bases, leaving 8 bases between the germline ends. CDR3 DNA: TGTGCCAGCAGCAACCGGGACTCCTACAATGAGCAGTTCTTC. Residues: CASSNRDSYNEQFF.

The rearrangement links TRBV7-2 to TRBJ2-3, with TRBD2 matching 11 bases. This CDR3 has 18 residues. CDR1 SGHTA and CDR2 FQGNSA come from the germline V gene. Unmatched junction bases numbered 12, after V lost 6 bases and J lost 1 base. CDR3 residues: CASRTGTSGVGGTDTQYF. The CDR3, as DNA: TGTGCCAGCAGGACCGGGACTAGCGGCGTTGGGGGCACAGATACGCAGTATTTT.

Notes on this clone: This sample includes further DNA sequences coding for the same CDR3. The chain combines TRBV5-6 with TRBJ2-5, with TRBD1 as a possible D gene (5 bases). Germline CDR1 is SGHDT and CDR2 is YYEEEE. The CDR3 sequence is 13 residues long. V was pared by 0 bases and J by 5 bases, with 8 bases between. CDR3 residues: CASSLDRQETQYF. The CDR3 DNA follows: TGTGCCAGCAGCTTGGACAGGCAGGAGACCCAGTACTTC. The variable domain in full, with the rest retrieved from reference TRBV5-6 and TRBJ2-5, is DAGVTQSPTHLIKTRGQQVTLRCSPKSGHDTVSWYQQALGQGPQFIFQYYEEEERQRGNFPDRFSGHQFPNYSSELNVNALLLGDSALYLCASSLDRQETQYFGPGTRLLVL.

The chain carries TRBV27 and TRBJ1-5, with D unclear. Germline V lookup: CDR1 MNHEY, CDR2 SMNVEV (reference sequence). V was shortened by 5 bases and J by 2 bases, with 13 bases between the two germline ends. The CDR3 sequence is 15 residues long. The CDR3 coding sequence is TGTGCCAGCAGTGCCCGGGTGAATGGCAATCAGCCCCAGCATTTT. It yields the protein CASSARVNGNQPQHF.

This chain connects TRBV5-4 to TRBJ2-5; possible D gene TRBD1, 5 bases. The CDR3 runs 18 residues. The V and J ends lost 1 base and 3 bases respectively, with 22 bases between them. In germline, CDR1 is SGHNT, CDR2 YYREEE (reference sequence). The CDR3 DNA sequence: TGTGCCAGCAGCTTGAAGGTAGGGAAGACAGCTTGGGAAGAGACCCAGTACTTC. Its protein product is CASSLKVGKTAWEETQYF.

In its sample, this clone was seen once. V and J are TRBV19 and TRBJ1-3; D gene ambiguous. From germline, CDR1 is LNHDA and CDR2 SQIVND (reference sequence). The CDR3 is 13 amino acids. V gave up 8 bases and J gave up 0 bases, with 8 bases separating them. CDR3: CASLESSGNTIYF. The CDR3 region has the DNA TGTGCCAGTCTCGAGAGCTCTGGAAACACCATATATTTT.

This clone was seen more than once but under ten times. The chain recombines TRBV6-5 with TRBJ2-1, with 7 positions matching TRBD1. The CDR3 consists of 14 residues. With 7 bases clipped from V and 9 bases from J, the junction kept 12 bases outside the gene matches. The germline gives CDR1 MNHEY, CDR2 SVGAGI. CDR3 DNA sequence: TGTGCCAGCACCAACCACAGGGGAACGGGTGAGCAGTTCTTC. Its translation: CASTNHRGTGEQFF.

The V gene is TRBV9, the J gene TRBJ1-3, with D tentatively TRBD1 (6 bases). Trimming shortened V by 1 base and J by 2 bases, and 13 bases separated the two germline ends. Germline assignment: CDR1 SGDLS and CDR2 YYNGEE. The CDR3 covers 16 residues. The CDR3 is CASSVSTGNPGNTIYF. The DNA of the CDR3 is TGTGCCAGCAGCGTATCCACAGGGAATCCTGGAAACACCATATATTTT.

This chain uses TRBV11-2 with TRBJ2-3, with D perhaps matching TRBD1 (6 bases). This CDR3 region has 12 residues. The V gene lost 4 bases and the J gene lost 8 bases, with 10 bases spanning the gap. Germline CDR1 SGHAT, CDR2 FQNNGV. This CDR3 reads CASSSGQSTQYF. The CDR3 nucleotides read TGTGCCAGCAGCTCCGGACAGAGTACGCAGTATTTT.

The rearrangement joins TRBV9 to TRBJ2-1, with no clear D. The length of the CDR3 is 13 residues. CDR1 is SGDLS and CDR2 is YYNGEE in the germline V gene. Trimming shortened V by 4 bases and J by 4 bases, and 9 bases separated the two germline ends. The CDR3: CASSNSPYNEQFF. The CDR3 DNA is TGTGCCAGCAGCAACAGCCCATACAATGAGCAGTTCTTC.

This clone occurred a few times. The chain's CDR3 is CASSLDGAYEQYF. CDR3 nucleotide sequence: TGTGCCAGCAGCTTAGACGGGGCCTACGAGCAGTACTTC. The chain couples TRBV11-3 to TRBJ2-7; tentatively, D is TRBD2 (5 bases). Germline CDR1 reads SGHNT; CDR2 reads YENEEA. Trimming shortened V by 0 bases and J by 2 bases, and 5 bases separated the two germline ends. This CDR3 has 13 residues.

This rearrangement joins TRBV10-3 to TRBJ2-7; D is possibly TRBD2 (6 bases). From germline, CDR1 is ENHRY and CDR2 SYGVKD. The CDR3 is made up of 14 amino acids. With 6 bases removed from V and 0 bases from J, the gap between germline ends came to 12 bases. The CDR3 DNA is TGTGCCATCAGGAGGGACGGGAGCTCCTACGAGCAGTACTTC. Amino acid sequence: CAIRRDGSSYEQYF.

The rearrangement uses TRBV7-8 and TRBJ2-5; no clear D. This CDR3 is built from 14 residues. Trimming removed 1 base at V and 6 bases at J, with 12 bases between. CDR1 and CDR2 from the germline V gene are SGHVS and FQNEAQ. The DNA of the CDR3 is TGTGCCAGCAGCTTAGAAGCCGTTCGTCAGACCCAGTACTTC. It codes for CASSLEAVRQTQYF.

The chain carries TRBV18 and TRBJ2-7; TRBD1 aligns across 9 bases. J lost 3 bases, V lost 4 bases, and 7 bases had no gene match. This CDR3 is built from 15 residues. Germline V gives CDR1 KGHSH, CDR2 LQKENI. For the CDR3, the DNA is TGTGCCAGCTCACTGGGGGGACAGGGCGACTACGAGCAGTACTTC. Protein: CASSLGGQGDYEQYF.

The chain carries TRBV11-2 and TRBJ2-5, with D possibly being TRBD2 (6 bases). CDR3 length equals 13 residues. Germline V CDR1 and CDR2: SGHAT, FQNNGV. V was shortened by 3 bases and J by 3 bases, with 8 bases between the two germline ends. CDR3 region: CASSFGGEETQYF. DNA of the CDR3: TGTGCCAGCAGCTTCGGGGGTGAAGAGACCCAGTACTTC.